These T cell receptor beta chains were read from a single sample in a study of blood T cells in healthy people across ages. MiXCR was run by TCRdb on the 5' RACE reads, yielding one entry per CDR3 protein. The sample shows 650,000 or so distinct CDR3 sequences, around 50% of them seen only once. Sequencing was carried out using blood. Receptor source: a woman aged 80 or over in good health. Each CDR3 is given with its conserved first and last residue. The order of the fields is V gene, CDR3 length, clone size, D gene, J gene, CDR3 DNA, CDR3 protein. A D gene is named only where the DNA matches it firmly. Clone size is given for some rows only: seen once, a few or many times, or a class if the clone is expanded.

TRBV10-3	14	NA	TRBD1	TRBJ2-7	TGTGCCACGGCCTCTGGACAGGGGTTCTACGAGCAGTACTTC	CATASGQGFYEQYF
TRBV9	15	NA	NA	TRBJ1-1	TGTGCCAGCAGCCCCCTCCTGGGGCGAAACACTGAAGCTTTCTTT	CASSPLLGRNTEAFF
TRBV2	14	few	TRBD1	TRBJ2-7	TGTGCCAGCAGTGTCTGGGAACAGGGGACCGAGCAGTACTTC	CASSVWEQGTEQYF
TRBV6-5	14	NA	NA	TRBJ2-1	TGTGCCAGCACCCGGGACAATCAGGGCGGCGAGCAGTTCTTC	CASTRDNQGGEQFF
TRBV12-3/TRBV12-4	14	NA	TRBD2	TRBJ2-2	TGTGCCAGCAGTTATGGGGGACTAGCGAGAGAACCGTTTTTT	CASSYGGLAREPFF
TRBV6-2/TRBV6-3	15	NA	NA	TRBJ1-5	TGTGCCAGCAGTTACCCGACAGGAGTGAATCAGCCCCAGCATTTT	CASSYPTGVNQPQHF
TRBV3-1	14	few	TRBD1	TRBJ1-2	TGTGCCAGCAGCCACGGACAGGGGGCGCAAGGCTACACCTTC	CASSHGQGAQGYTF
TRBV7-3	13	NA	NA	TRBJ2-7	TGTGCCAGCAGCCAAGGGGGGCTCGGCGAGCAGTACTTC	CASSQGGLGEQYF
TRBV25-1	13	few	NA	TRBJ1-2	TGTGCCAGCGGCTCGGGCCACGGAGGCGGCTACACCTTC	CASGSGHGGGYTF
TRBV7-9	14	few	NA	TRBJ2-1	TGTGCCAGCAGCGTTTCCCGAGCTTACAATGAGCAGTTCTTC	CASSVSRAYNEQFF
TRBV4-1	13	NA	NA	TRBJ1-1	TGCGCCAGCACCAGGACCTCGAACACTGAAGCTTTCTTT	CASTRTSNTEAFF
TRBV11-3	13	NA	NA	TRBJ2-1	TGTGCCAGCAGCCTAGCTCCAAACAATGAGGAGTTCTTC	CASSLAPNNEEFF
TRBV14	15	NA	NA	TRBJ2-7	TGTGCCAGCAGCCAGACAGCGAGCTCCTACAATGAGCAGTACTTC	CASSQTASSYNEQYF
TRBV4-1	14	NA	NA	TRBJ1-2	TGCGCCAGCAGCCAAGAAGGACAGCACTATGGCTACACCTTC	CASSQEGQHYGYTF
TRBV20-1	15	few	NA	TRBJ1-1	TGCAGTGCTAGAGATCCCGCGCAGGGAGAGACTGAAGCTTTCTTT	CSARDPAQGETEAFF
TRBV7-2	18	NA	TRBD2	TRBJ2-5	TGTGCCAGCAGCTTAAGCCCCCAGGCGGGAGGGACCCACAATGAGCAGTACTTC	CASSLSPQAGGTHNEQYF
TRBV9	14	few	NA	TRBJ2-5	TGTGCCAGCAGCATCGGCGGGGTGCAAGAGACCCAGTACTTC	CASSIGGVQETQYF
TRBV24-1	13	NA	NA	TRBJ2-3	TGTGCCACCTCACGACAGGGCACAGATACGCAGTATTTT	CATSRQGTDTQYF
TRBV24-1	16	few	NA	TRBJ2-2	TGTGCCACCAGTGACCGGGGGCGGGCGAACACCGGGGAGCTGTTTTTT	CATSDRGRANTGELFF
TRBV9	16	NA	NA	TRBJ2-2	TGTGCCAGCAGCGTAGAAGAAGGGCTGGTCACCGGGGAGCTGTTTTTT	CASSVEEGLVTGELFF
TRBV27	15	many	TRBD1	TRBJ1-2	TGTGCCAGCAGTCGGACAGGGCATTCTAACTATGGCTACACCTTC	CASSRTGHSNYGYTF
TRBV4-2	13	NA	NA	TRBJ2-1	TGTGCCAGCAGCCAAGAGGGCTTCAATGAGCAGTTCTTC	CASSQEGFNEQFF
TRBV11-2	13	once	TRBD2	TRBJ2-2	TGTGCCAGCGGCGGGAGAGGTACCGGGGAGCTGTTTTTT	CASGGRGTGELFF
TRBV27	13	many	TRBD1	TRBJ2-1	TGTGCCAGTCGGACAGGGGCCTACAATGAGCAGTTCTTC	CASRTGAYNEQFF
TRBV5-1	15	NA	NA	TRBJ2-7	TGTGCCAGCAGCTGGGACCCCGGGGCTACCTACGAGCAGTACTTC	CASSWDPGATYEQYF
TRBV12-3/TRBV12-4	18	NA	TRBD2	TRBJ2-3	TGTGCCAGCAGTCGGACTAGCGGGGGGCGCAGGGCCACAGATACGCAGTATTTT	CASSRTSGGRRATDTQYF
TRBV4-1	16	many	NA	TRBJ2-6	TGCGCCAGCAGCCAAGTGAAGGGAGCTGGGGCCAACGTCCTGACTTTC	CASSQVKGAGANVLTF
TRBV27	14	NA	NA	TRBJ2-1	TGTGCCAGCACGTCCTTTGGGGACTACAATGAGCAGTTCTTC	CASTSFGDYNEQFF
TRBV5-1	17	few	TRBD1	TRBJ2-7	TGCGCCAGCAGCCGGCCGGGACAGGGATTTTCGGACTACGAGCAGTACTTC	CASSRPGQGFSDYEQYF
TRBV28	19	NA	TRBD2	TRBJ2-1	TGTGCCAGCAGCATCAAACGGACCGGGACTAGCGGGAGATTGGGTGAGCAGTTCTTC	CASSIKRTGTSGRLGEQFF
TRBV6-6	11	many	NA	TRBJ2-7	TGTGCCAGCAGTTATGCCGGCGAGCAGTACTTC	CASSYAGEQYF
TRBV6-4	12	NA	NA	TRBJ2-1	TGTGCCAGCAGTGGGGGGTACAATAAGCAGTTCTTC	CASSGGYNKQFF
TRBV15	12	NA	NA	TRBJ2-3	TGTGCCACCAGCAGGCTAACTGATACGCAGTATTTT	CATSRLTDTQYF
TRBV6-5	14	NA	NA	TRBJ2-3	TGTGCCAGCAAAGGAGGTCATAGCACAGATACGCAGTATTTT	CASKGGHSTDTQYF
TRBV29-1	14	NA	NA	TRBJ2-5	TGCAGCGTCTTCGGACGGAACCACCAAGAGACCCAGTACTTC	CSVFGRNHQETQYF
TRBV27	13	few	TRBD1	TRBJ2-7	TGTGCCAGCAGTCCGGACAGGTCCTACGAGCAGTACTTC	CASSPDRSYEQYF
TRBV18	21	NA	NA	TRBJ2-1	TGTGCCAGCTCACCACCGAACGTTTTCAGCCGAATAGTTAGCCCCGACAATGAGCAGTTCTTC	CASSPPNVFSRIVSPDNEQFF
TRBV7-7	16	NA	TRBD1	TRBJ2-7	TGTGCCAGCAGCTCCCGACAGGGATACCGTCCGTACGAGCAGTACTTC	CASSSRQGYRPYEQYF
TRBV5-1	14	NA	NA	TRBJ1-1	TGCGCCAGCAGCTTTGGTCGGGTAGAAACTGAAGCTTTCTTT	CASSFGRVETEAFF
TRBV14	15	NA	TRBD1	TRBJ1-2	TGTGCCAGCAGCCAAGGACAGGGCGTAGGCTATGGCTACACCTTC	CASSQGQGVGYGYTF
TRBV28	13	many	NA	TRBJ1-4	TGTGCCAGCAGTACCCCCGCAAATGAAAAACTGTTTTTT	CASSTPANEKLFF
TRBV28	15	NA	NA	TRBJ2-7	TGTGCCAGCAGTCCAGGGGCCCCGAGCTCCTACGAGCAGTACTTC	CASSPGAPSSYEQYF
TRBV2	12	NA	NA	TRBJ1-5	TGTGCCAGCAGTGGGGGACCGTGGCCCCAGCATTTT	CASSGGPWPQHF
TRBV5-1	14	NA	NA	TRBJ1-1	TGCGCCAGCAGCCGGATGGGGCCAAACACTGAAGCTTTCTTT	CASSRMGPNTEAFF
TRBV5-8	13	few	TRBD1	TRBJ1-1	TGTGCCAGCAGCCTGGACAGGGGGCGGATGGCTTTCTTT	CASSLDRGRMAFF
TRBV9	14	NA	NA	TRBJ2-3	TGTGCCAATAGCGTTTCTGGGAAACTGGATACGCAGTATTTT	CANSVSGKLDTQYF
TRBV27	14	few	NA	TRBJ1-2	TGTGCCAGCAGTACGGCCGGCTGGGCCAATGGCTACACCTTC	CASSTAGWANGYTF
TRBV5-6	15	many	TRBD2	TRBJ2-3	TGTGCCAGCAGCTCCATTTCGGGGGGATCCGCACCGCAGTATTTT	CASSSISGGSAPQYF
TRBV5-5	19	few	TRBD1	TRBJ1-5	TGTGCCAGCAGCTTGGCGGTGACAGGGGGATTCCGGAGCAATCAGCCCCAGCATTTT	CASSLAVTGGFRSNQPQHF
TRBV9	16	many	NA	TRBJ2-3	TGTGCCAGCAGCGTAGACGGGCGCGGATACACAGATACGCAGTATTTT	CASSVDGRGYTDTQYF
TRBV6-6	17	NA	TRBD1	TRBJ2-6	TGTGCCAGCAGGGACAGGACACCCACCTCTGGGGCCAACGTCCTGACTTTC	CASRDRTPTSGANVLTF
TRBV12-3/TRBV12-4	13	NA	NA	TRBJ1-5	TGTGCCAGCAGTTTAGGGGTAGGGGAGCCCCAGCATTTT	CASSLGVGEPQHF
TRBV6-5	14	few	NA	TRBJ2-5	TGTGCCAGCAGTTACTCAGGGTCTCTTAGAGAGCAGTACTTC	CASSYSGSLREQYF
TRBV5-1	14	NA	NA	TRBJ2-3	TGCGCCAGCAGCTCCCCGGAGGGCACAGATACGCAGTATTTT	CASSSPEGTDTQYF
TRBV29-1	13	NA	NA	TRBJ2-5	TGCAGCGTTGAAGGGACCACACTGGGACCCCAGTACTTC	CSVEGTTLGPQYF
TRBV5-5	18	NA	TRBD1	TRBJ1-2	TGTGCCAACAGCTTGGAAGTGTGGAGGGGGCCACCGATCTATGGCTACACCTTC	CANSLEVWRGPPIYGYTF
TRBV29-1	13	NA	NA	TRBJ2-5	TGCAGCGTTGATCGTGGGAACCAAGAGACCCAGTACTTC	CSVDRGNQETQYF
TRBV20-1	16	few	NA	TRBJ2-3	TGCAGTGCTAGAGTCGATAGCGGAATTTTCACAGATACGCAGTATTTT	CSARVDSGIFTDTQYF
TRBV20-1	15	NA	NA	TRBJ2-2	TGCAGTGCTATCCGGTCGCGGACGAACACCGGGGAGCTGTTTTTT	CSAIRSRTNTGELFF